The sequence of this T cell receptor beta chain was determined in a study of T cell changes during pregnancy in multiple sclerosis. The ends lost 4 bases at V and 8 bases at J; junction bases unmatched: 8. CDR1 MDHEN and CDR2 SYDVKM come from the germline V gene. The CDR3 length is 16 residues. Assay: immunoSEQ multiplex PCR; the TCRdb copy retains only in-frame clones and omits some. Of fewer than 140,000 clones in the sample, about 90% were seen once. This sequence originates from a female donor with multiple sclerosis, enrolled in a pregnancy study. V usage is TRBV28 and J usage is TRBJ2-1; 13 nucleotides align to TRBD2. The sequencing here drew on peripheral blood, taken before pregnancy. CDR3 in DNA: TGTGCCAGCAGTTCTACTAGCGGGAGGGCCGCCTATGAGCAGTTCTTC. Its protein is CASSSTSGRAAYEQFF.